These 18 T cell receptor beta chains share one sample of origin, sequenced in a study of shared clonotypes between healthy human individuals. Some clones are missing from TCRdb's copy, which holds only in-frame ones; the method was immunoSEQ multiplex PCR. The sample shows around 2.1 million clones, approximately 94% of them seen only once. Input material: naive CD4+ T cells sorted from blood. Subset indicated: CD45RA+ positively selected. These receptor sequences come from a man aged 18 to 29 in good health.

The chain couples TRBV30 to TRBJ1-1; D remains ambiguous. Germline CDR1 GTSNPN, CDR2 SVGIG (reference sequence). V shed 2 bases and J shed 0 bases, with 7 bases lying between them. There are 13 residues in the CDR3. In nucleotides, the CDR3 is TGTGCCTGGAGTATGAGGGTGAACACTGAAGCTTTCTTT. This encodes CAWSMRVNTEAFF. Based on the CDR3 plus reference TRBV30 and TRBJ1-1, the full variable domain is SQTIHQWPATLVQPVGSPLSLECTVEGTSNPNLYWYRQAAGRGLQLLFYSVGIGQISSEVPQNLSASRPQDRQFILSSKKLLLSDSGFYLCAWSMRVNTEAFFGQGTRLTVV.

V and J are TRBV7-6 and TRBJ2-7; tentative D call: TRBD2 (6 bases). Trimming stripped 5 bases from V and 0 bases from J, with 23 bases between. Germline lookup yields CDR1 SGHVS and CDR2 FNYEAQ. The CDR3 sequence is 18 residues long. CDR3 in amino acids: CASSPRMAGGVSSYEQYF. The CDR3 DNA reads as TGTGCCAGCAGCCCCAGAATGGCGGGCGGGGTAAGCTCCTACGAGCAGTACTTC.

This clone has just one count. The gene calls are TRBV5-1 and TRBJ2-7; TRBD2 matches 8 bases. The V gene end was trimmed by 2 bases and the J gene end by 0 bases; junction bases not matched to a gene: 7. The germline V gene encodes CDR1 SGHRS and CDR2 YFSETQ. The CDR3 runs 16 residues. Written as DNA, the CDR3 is TGCGCCAGCAGCTTAACAGGCGGGGGGACCTCCTACGAGCAGTACTTC. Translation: CASSLTGGGTSYEQYF.

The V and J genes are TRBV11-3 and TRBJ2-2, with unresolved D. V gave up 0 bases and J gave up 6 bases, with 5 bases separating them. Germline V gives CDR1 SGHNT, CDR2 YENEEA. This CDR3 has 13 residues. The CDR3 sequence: CASSLERAGELFF. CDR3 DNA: TGTGCCAGCAGCTTAGAACGGGCCGGGGAGCTGTTTTTT.

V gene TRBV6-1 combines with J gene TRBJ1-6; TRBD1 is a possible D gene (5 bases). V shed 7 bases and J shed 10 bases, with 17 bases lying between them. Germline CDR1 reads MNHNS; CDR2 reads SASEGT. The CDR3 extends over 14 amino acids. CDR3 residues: CASTRGLRASPLHF. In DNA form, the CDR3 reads TGTGCCAGCACTAGGGGCCTAAGGGCGTCACCCCTCCACTTT.

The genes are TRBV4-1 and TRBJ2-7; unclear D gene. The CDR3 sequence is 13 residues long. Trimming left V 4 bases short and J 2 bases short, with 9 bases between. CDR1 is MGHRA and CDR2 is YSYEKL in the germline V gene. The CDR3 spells CASSRLNAYEQYF. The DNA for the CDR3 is TGCGCCAGCAGCCGCTTAAACGCCTACGAGCAGTACTTC.

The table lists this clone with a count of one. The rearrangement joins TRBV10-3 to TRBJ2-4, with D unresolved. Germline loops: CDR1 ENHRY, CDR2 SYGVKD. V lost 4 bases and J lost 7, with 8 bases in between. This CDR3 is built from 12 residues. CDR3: CAISGVGNIQYF. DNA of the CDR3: TGTGCCATCAGTGGGGTGGGGAACATTCAGTACTTC.

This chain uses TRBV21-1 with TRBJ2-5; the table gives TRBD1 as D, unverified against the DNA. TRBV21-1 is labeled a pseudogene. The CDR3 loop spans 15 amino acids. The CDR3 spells CASSERVTGGFFPYF. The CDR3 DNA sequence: TGTGCCAGCAGCGAACGGGTGACAGGGGGGTTTTTCCCCTACTTC.

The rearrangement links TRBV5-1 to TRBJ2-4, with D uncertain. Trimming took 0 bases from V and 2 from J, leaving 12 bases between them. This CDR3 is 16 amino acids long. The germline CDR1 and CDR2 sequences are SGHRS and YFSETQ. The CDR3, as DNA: TGCGCCAGCAGCTTGGAATCCAAGGGCCCCAAAAACATTCAGTACTTC. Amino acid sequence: CASSLESKGPKNIQYF. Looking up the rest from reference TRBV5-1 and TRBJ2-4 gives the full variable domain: KAGVTQTPRYLIKTRGQQVTLSCSPISGHRSVSWYQQTPGQGLQFLFEYFSETQRNKGNFPGRFSGRQFSNSRSEMNVSTLELGDSALYLCASSLESKGPKNIQYFGAGTRLSVL.

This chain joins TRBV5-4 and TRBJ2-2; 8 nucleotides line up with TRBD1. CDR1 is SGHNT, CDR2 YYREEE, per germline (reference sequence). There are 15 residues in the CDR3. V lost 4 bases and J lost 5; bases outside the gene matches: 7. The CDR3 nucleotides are TGTGCCAGCAGCATCGGACAGGGAGTAACCGGGGAGCTGTTTTTT. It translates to CASSIGQGVTGELFF.

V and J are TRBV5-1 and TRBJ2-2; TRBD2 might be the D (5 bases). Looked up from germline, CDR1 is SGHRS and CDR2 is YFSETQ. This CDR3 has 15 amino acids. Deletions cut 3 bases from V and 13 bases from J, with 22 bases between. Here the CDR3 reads CASSSQEGGPGGLFF. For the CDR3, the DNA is TGCGCCAGCAGCTCGCAGGAAGGAGGCCCCGGAGGGCTGTTTTTT.

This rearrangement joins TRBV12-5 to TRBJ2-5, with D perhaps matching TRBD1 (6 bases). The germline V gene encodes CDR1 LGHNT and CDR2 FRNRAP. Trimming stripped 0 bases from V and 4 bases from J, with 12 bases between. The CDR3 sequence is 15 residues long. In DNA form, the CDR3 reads TGTGCTAGTGGTTTGGTTCAGGCAGGGGTAGAGACCCAGTACTTC. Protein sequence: CASGLVQAGVETQYF.

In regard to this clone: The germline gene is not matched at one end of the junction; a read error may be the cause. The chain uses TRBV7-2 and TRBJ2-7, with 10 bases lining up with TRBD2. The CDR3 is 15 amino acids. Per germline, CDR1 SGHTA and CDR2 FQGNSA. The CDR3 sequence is CASTLTAGGPYEQYF. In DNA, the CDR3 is TGTGCCAGCACCTTAACAGCGGGAGGGCCTTACGAGCAGTACTTC.

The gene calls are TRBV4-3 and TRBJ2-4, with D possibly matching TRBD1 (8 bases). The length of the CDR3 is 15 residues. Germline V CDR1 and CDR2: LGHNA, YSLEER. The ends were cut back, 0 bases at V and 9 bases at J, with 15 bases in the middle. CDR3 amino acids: CASSQDHRGGGIQYF. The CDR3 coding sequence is TGCGCCAGCAGCCAAGATCACAGGGGGGGTGGCATTCAGTACTTC.

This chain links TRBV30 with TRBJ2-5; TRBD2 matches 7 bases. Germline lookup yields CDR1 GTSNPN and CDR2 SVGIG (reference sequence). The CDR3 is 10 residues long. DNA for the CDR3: TGTGGAGGGGACTATGAGACCCAGTACTTC. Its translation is CGGDYETQYF.

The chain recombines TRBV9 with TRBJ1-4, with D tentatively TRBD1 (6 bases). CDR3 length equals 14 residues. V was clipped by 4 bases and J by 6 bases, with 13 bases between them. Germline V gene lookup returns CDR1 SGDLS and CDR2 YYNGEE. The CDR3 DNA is TGTGCCAGCAGCTTCACAGGGATGCATGAAAAACTGTTTTTT. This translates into CASSFTGMHEKLFF.

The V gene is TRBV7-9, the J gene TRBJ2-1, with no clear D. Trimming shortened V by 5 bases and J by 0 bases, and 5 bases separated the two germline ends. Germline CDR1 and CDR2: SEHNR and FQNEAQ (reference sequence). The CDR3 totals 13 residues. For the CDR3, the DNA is TGTGCCAGCAGCCCTAGCTCCTACAATGAGCAGTTCTTC. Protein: CASSPSSYNEQFF.

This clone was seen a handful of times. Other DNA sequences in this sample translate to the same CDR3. The CDR3 DNA sequence: TGTGCCAGCAGCTTAGCAGATACGCAGTATTTT. Translated: CASSLADTQYF. The chain uses TRBV7-2 and TRBJ2-3; no reliable D call. V was cut by 0 bases and J by 5 bases, with 0 bases left in between. Germline CDR1 is SGHTA and CDR2 is FQGNSA. The CDR3 contains 11 residues. The whole variable domain, filled in from reference TRBV7-2 and TRBJ2-3, reads GAGVSQSPSNKVTEKGKDVELRCDPISGHTALYWYRQSLGQGLEFLIYFQGNSAPDKSGLPSDRFSAERTGGSVSTLTIQRTQQEDSAVYLCASSLADTQYFGPGTRLTVL.